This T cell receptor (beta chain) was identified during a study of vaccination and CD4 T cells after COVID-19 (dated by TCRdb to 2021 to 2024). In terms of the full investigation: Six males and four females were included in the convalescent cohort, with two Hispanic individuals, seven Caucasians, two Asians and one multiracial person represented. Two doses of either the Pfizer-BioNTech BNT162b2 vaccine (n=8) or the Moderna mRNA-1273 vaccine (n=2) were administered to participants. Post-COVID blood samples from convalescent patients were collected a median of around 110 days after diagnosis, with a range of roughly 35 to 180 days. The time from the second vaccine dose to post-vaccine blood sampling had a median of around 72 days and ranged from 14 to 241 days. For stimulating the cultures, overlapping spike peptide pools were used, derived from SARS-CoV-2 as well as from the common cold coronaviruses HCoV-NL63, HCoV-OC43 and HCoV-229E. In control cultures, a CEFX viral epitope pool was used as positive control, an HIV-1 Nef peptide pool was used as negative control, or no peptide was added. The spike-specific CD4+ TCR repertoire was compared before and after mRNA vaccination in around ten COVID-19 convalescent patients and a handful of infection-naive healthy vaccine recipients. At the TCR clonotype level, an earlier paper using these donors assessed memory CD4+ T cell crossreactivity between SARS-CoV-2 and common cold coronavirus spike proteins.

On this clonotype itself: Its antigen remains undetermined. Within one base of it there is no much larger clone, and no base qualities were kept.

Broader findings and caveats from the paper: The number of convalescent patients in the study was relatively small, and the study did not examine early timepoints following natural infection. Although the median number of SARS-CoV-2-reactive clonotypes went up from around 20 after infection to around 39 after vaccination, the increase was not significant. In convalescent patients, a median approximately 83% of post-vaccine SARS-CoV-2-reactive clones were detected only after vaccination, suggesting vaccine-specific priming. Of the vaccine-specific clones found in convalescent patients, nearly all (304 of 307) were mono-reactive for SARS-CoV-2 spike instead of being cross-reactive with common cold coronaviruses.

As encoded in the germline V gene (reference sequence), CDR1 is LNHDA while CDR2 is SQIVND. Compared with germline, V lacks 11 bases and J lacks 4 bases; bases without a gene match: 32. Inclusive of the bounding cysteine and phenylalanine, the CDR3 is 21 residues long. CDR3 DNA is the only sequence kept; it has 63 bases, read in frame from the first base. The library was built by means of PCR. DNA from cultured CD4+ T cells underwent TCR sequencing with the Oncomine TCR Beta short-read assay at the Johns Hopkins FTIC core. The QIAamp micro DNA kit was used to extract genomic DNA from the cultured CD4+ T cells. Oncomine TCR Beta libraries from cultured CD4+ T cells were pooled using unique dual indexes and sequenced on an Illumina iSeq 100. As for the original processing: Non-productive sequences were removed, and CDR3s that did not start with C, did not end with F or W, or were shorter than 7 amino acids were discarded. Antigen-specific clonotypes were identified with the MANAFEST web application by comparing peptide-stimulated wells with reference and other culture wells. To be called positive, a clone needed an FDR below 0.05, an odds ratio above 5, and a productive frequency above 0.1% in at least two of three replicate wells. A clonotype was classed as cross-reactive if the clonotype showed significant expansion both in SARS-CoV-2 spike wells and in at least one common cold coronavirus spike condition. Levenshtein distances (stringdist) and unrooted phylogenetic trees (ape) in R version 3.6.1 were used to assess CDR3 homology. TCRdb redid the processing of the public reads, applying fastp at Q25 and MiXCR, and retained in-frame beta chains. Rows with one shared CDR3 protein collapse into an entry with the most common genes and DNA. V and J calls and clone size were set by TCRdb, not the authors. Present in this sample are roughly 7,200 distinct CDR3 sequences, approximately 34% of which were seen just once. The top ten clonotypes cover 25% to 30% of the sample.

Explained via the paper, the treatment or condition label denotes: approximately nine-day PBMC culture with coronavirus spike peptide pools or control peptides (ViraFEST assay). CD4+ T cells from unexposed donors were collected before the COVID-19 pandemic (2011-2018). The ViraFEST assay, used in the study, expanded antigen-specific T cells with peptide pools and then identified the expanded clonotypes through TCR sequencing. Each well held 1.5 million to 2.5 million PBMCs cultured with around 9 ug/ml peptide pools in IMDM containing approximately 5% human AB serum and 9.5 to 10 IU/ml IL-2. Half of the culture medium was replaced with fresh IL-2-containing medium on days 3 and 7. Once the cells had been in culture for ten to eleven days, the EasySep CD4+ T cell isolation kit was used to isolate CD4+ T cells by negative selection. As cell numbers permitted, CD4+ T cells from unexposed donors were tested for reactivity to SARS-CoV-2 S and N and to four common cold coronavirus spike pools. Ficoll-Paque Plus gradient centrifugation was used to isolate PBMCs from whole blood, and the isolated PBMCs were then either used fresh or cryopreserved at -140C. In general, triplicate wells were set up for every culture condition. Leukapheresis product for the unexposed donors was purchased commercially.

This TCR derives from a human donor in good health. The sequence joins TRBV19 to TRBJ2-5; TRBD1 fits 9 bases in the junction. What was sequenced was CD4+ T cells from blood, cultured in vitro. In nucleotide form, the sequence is TGTGCCTCCTCCCCGGGGGGCCCGGGACAGGGATGGTTTGGTTGGAGAGAGACCCAGTACTTC. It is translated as CASSPGGPGQGWFGWRETQYF.